The entry that follows covers one T cell receptor beta chain sequence. Its specific antigen is unknown. Per-nucleotide qualities are absent, and no much larger clonotype sits a single base away. The entry originates in a study of control samples from healthy donors and cancer patients (dated by TCRdb to 2018 to 2020). From a lookup of the germline V gene, CDR1 and CDR2 are MRHNA and SNTAGT. Including cysteine and phenylalanine, the CDR3 has 13 amino acids. The only DNA kept is the CDR3, 39 bases in frame from the first base. Cut back by 10 bases and 2 bases, the V and J ends lie 13 bases apart. The library was produced with the immunoSEQ multiplex PCR assay. Sourced from immuneACCESS, this table was stored by TCRdb with only in-frame sequences that have V and J called. A share of the clones is absent; for the studies checked, an unresolved V gene accounts for under half, and the remainder has no known explanation. For this sample there are about 89,000 clones; around nine tenths appear just once. Of the sample, around a fifth is held by the ten largest clones.

The sample was blood. This clonotype was obtained from a man aged 25-45 years in good health. The chain was built from TRBV6-4 and TRBJ2-3; the D assignment is uncertain and may be TRBD1 or TRBD2, with 7 bases supporting each. The DNA sequence is as follows: TGTGCCACAAGGGAGGGGGCCACAGATACGCAGTATTTT. It specifies CATREGATDTQYF.